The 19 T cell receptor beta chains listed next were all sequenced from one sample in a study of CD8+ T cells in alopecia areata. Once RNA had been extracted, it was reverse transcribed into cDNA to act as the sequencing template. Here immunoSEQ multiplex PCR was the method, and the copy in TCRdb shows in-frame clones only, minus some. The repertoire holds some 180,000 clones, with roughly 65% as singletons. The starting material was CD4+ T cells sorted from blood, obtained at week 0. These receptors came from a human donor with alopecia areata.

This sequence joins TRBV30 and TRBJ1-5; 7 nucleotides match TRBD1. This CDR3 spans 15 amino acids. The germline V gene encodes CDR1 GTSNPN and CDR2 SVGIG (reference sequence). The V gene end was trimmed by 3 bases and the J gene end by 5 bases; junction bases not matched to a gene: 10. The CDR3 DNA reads TGTGCCTGGAGCCCTGGGGACAGCACTTATCAGCCCCAGCATTTT. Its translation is CAWSPGDSTYQPQHF.

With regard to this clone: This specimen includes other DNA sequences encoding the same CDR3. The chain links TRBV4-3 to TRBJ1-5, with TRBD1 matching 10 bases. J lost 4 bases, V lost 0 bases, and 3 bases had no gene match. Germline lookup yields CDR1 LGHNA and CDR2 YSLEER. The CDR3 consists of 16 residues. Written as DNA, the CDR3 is TGCGCCAGCAGCCAAGATTTGGGACAGGGGAATCAGCCCCAGCATTTT. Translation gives CASSQDLGQGNQPQHF.

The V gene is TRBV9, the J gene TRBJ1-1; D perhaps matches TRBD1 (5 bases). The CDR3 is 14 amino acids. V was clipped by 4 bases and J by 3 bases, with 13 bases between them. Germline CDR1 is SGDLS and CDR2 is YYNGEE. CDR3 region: CASSTKTVDTEAFF. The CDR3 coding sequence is TGTGCCAGCAGCACCAAGACAGTAGACACTGAAGCTTTCTTT.

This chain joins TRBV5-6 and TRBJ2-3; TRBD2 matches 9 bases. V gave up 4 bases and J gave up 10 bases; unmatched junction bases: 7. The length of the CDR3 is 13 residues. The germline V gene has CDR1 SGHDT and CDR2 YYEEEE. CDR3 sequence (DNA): TGTGCCAGCAGCGGATACATAGCGGGGGCGCAGTATTTT. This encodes CASSGYIAGAQYF.

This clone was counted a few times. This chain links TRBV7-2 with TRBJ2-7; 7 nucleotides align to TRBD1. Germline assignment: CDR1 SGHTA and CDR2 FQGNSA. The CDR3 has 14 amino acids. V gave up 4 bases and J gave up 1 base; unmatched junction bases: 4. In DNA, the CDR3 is TGTGCCAGCAGCTACGGGACAGCTTCCTACGAGCAGTACTTC. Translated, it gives CASSYGTASYEQYF. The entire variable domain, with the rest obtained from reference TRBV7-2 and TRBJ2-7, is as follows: GAGVSQSPSNKVTEKGKDVELRCDPISGHTALYWYRQSLGQGLEFLIYFQGNSAPDKSGLPSDRFSAERTGGSVSTLTIQRTQQEDSAVYLCASSYGTASYEQYFGPGTRLTVT.

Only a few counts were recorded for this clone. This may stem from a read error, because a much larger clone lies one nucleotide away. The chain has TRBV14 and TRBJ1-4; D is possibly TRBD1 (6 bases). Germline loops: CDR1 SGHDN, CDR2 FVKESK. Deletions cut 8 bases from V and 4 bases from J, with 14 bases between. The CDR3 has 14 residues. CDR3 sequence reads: CASCLRGFNEKLFF. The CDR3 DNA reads TGTGCCAGCTGCCTTAGGGGGTTTAATGAAAAACTGTTTTTT.

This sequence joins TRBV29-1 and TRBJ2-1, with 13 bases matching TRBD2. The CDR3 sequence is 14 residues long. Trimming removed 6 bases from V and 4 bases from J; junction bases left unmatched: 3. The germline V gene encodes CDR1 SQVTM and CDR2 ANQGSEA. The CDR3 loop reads CSVRGLAGYNEQFF. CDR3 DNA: TGCAGCGTCCGGGGACTAGCGGGATACAATGAGCAGTTCTTC.

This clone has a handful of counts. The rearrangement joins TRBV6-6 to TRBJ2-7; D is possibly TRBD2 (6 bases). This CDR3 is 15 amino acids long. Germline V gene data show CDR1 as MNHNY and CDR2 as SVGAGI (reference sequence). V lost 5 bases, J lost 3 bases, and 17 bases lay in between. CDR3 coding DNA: TGTGCCAGCAGTCCGCAGGGACTTCTCCGCTACGAGCAGTACTTC. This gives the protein CASSPQGLLRYEQYF.

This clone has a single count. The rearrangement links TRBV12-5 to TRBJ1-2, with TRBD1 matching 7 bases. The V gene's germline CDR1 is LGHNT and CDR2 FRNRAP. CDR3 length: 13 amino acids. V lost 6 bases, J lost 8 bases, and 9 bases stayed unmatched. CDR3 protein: CASGQDRVRGYTF. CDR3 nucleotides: TGTGCTAGTGGCCAAGACAGGGTGCGGGGCTACACCTTC. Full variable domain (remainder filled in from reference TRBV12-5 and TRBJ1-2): DARVTQTPRHKVTEMGQEVTMRCQPILGHNTVFWYRQTMMQGLELLAYFRNRAPLDDSGMPKDRFSAEMPDATLATLKIQPSEPRDSAVYFCASGQDRVRGYTFGSGTRLTVV.

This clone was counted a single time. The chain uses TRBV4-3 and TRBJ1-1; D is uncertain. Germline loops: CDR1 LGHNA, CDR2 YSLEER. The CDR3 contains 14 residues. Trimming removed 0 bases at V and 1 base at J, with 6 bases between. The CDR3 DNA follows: TGCGCCAGCAGCCAAGATGCAGCGAACACTGAAGCTTTCTTT. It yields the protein CASSQDAANTEAFF.

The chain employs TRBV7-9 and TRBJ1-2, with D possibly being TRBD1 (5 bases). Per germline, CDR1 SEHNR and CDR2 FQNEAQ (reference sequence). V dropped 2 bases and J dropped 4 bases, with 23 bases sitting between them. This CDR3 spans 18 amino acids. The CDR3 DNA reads TGTGCCAGCAGCTTAAGTGTGGGACCCACTTCCCGTGGCTATGGCTACACCTTC. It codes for CASSLSVGPTSRGYGYTF.

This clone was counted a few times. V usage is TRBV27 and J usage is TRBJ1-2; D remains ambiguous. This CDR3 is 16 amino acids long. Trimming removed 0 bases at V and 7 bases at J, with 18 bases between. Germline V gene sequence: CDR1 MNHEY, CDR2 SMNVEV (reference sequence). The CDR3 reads CASSLSTRPPLVGYTF. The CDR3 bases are TGTGCCAGCAGTTTATCTACCCGCCCGCCCCTAGTTGGCTACACCTTC.

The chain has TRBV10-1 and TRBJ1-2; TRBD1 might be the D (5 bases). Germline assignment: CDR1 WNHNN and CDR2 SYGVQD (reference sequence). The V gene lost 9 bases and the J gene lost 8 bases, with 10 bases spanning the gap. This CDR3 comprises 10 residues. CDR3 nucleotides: TGCGCCAGTACGACAGTCGGCTACACCTTC. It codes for CASTTVGYTF.

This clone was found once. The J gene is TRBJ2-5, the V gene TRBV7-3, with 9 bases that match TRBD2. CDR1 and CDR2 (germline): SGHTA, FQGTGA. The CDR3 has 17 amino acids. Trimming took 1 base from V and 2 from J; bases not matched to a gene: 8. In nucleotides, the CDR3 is TGTGCCAGCAGCTTAAGTAGGCTGACTAGCGGTCAAGAGACCCAGTACTTC. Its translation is CASSLSRLTSGQETQYF.

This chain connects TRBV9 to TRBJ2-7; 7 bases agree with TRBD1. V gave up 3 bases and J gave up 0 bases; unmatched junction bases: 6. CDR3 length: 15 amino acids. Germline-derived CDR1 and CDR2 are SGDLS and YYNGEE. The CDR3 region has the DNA TGTGCCAGCAGCGCTTCCGGGACAGTCTCCTACGAGCAGTACTTC. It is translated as CASSASGTVSYEQYF.

For the CDR3, the DNA is TGTGCCAGCCAACACCAGGGAGAGGGGCAGCCCCAGCATTTT. Translating it yields CASQHQGEGQPQHF. The J gene is TRBJ1-5, the V gene TRBV19; D perhaps matches TRBD1 (5 bases). CDR1 LNHDA and CDR2 SQIVND come from the germline V gene (reference sequence). This CDR3 has 14 amino acids. Trimming cost V 9 bases and J 7 bases, with 19 bases left between them.

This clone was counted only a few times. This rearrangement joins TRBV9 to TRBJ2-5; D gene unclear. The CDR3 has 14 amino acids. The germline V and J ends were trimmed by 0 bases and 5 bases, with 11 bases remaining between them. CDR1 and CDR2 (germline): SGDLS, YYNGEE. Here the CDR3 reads CASSVALGLETQYF. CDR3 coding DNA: TGTGCCAGCAGCGTAGCTCTGGGGTTGGAGACCCAGTACTTC.

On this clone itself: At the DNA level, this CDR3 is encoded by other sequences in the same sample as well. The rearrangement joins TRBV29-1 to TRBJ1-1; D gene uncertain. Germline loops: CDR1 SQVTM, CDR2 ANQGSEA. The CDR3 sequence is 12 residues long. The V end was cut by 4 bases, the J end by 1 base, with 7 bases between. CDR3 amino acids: CSVGSGNTEAFF. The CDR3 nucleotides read TGCAGCGTTGGGTCGGGGAACACTGAAGCTTTCTTT.

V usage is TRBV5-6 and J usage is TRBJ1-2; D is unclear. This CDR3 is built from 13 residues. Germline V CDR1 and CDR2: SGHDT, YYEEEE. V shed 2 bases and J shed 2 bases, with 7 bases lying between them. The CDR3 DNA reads TGTGCCAGCAGCTTACAGCTAAACTATGGCTACACCTTC. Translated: CASSLQLNYGYTF.